A single sample gave rise to the 17 T cell receptor beta chains below, sequenced in a study of blood T cell repertoires in COVID-19. The protocol was immunoSEQ multiplex PCR, while the TCRdb copy is restricted to in-frame clones and leaves out a portion. Of 150,000 to 200,000 clones in the sample, more than 80% are singletons; the top ten hold roughly 12%. Sequences were obtained from peripheral blood. The source of these receptors is a woman at least 80 years old with COVID-19, enrolled during active disease.

J is TRBJ1-2 and V is TRBV13; possibly TRBD1 for D (5 bases). CDR1 is PRHDT, CDR2 FYEKMQ, per germline (reference sequence). This CDR3 comprises 15 residues. V shed 1 base and J shed 7 bases, with 16 bases lying between them. This CDR3 reads CASSLDRRIRGGYTF. For the CDR3, the DNA is TGTGCCAGCAGCTTAGATCGCAGGATAAGGGGTGGCTACACCTTC.

The V and J genes are TRBV7-9 and TRBJ2-7; no clear D gene. The CDR3 loop spans 13 amino acids. From germline, CDR1 is SEHNR and CDR2 FQNEAQ (reference sequence). The germline V and J ends were trimmed by 2 bases and 2 bases, with 7 bases remaining between them. CDR3 loop: CASSLSYPYEQYF. CDR3 in DNA: TGTGCCAGCAGCTTAAGCTACCCCTACGAGCAGTACTTC.

The chain uses TRBV19 and TRBJ1-1, with D tentatively TRBD1 (6 bases). V was clipped by 6 bases and J by 4 bases, with 21 bases between them. Germline values: CDR1 LNHDA, CDR2 SQIVND (reference sequence). This CDR3 contains 16 residues. Here the CDR3 reads CASRWGGEGRGTEAFF. The CDR3 nucleotides read TGTGCCAGTAGGTGGGGGGGCGAGGGGCGAGGCACTGAAGCTTTCTTT.

This clone was observed a single time. J is TRBJ1-4 and V is TRBV6-1, with 10 bases fitting TRBD1. Germline CDR1 is MNHNS and CDR2 is SASEGT. The CDR3 loop spans 15 amino acids. The V and J ends lost 0 bases and 6 bases, in that order; junction bases with no gene match: 1. The CDR3 spells CASSEATGGDEKLFF. The CDR3 DNA reads as TGTGCCAGCAGTGAAGCGACAGGGGGCGATGAAAAACTGTTTTTT.

The V gene is TRBV11-3, the J gene TRBJ1-2, with D possibly matching TRBD1 (6 bases). Germline lookup yields CDR1 SGHNT and CDR2 YENEEA. With 5 bases removed from V and 8 bases from J, the gap between germline ends came to 15 bases. There are 13 residues in the CDR3. The CDR3 spells CASSLRGRGGYTF. CDR3 DNA: TGTGCCAGCAGCCTCAGGGGACGAGGGGGCTACACCTTC.

V usage is TRBV9 and J usage is TRBJ2-1; D gene unclear. The CDR3 spans 14 residues. Germline V CDR1 and CDR2: SGDLS, YYNGEE. The ends were cut back, 1 base at V and 4 bases at J, with 9 bases in the middle. In DNA form, the CDR3 reads TGTGCCAGCAGCGTATCGACGGGTTACAATGAGCAGTTCTTC. Amino acids: CASSVSTGYNEQFF.

Comment on this clone: Within the sample, other DNA sequences also encode this same CDR3. The J gene is TRBJ2-2, the V gene TRBV18, with D unclear. V was trimmed by 1 base and J by 5 bases, leaving 5 bases between them. Germline CDR1 is KGHSH and CDR2 is LQKENI. CDR3 length equals 13 residues. The CDR3, as DNA: TGTGCCAGCTCACCACGCGATACCGGGGAGCTGTTTTTT. Translation: CASSPRDTGELFF.

This chain uses TRBV5-1 with TRBJ2-1; 7 bases are shared with TRBD2. This CDR3 is built from 14 residues. With 4 bases clipped from V and 5 bases from J, the junction kept 6 bases outside the gene matches. Germline CDR1 reads SGHRS; CDR2 reads YFSETQ. The CDR3 nucleotides are TGCGCCAGCAGCGCCGGGGGGAGAAACAATGAGCAGTTCTTC. Translating it yields CASSAGGRNNEQFF.

V gene TRBV19 combines with J gene TRBJ1-4; TRBD1 aligns across 7 bases. This CDR3 contains 15 residues. Germline V gives CDR1 LNHDA, CDR2 SQIVND (reference sequence). V lost 3 bases and J lost 4; bases outside the gene matches: 5. The CDR3: CASSMGQWVNEKLFF. In DNA, the CDR3 is TGTGCCAGTAGTATGGGACAGTGGGTTAATGAAAAACTGTTTTTT.

The chain has TRBV24-1 and TRBJ2-1, with 9 nucleotides matching TRBD1. V shed 2 bases and J 4 bases; nucleotides not matched to a gene: 11. Germline CDR1 is KGHDR and CDR2 is SFDVKD. The length of the CDR3 is 18 residues. In DNA, the CDR3 is TGTGCCACCAGTGATTCAGGACAGGGGCTCCCAAAATACAATGAGCAGTTCTTC. Its protein is CATSDSGQGLPKYNEQFF.

The chain combines TRBV6-6 with TRBJ2-7; D ambiguous. The germline CDR1 and CDR2 sequences are MNHNY and SVGAGI (reference sequence). The CDR3 consists of 12 residues. The V gene lost 10 bases and the J gene lost 3 bases, with 13 bases spanning the gap. In DNA form, the CDR3 reads TGTGCCACACGTCAGGAATACTACGAGCAGTACTTC. This gives the protein CATRQEYYEQYF.

The chain is built from TRBV6-2 or TRBV6-3 and TRBJ1-2; the D gene is possibly TRBD1 (6 bases). The CDR3 has 15 residues. The ends were cut back, 6 bases at V and 4 bases at J, with 18 bases in the middle. Germline CDR1 and CDR2: MNHEY and SVGEGT. CDR3 protein: CASSRTGQPFYGYTF. CDR3 nucleotides: TGTGCCAGCAGCAGAACGGGACAACCCTTCTATGGCTACACCTTC.

This rearrangement joins TRBV7-8 to TRBJ2-7; D might be TRBD2 (5 bases). The CDR3 consists of 14 residues. Germline V lookup: CDR1 SGHVS, CDR2 FQNEAQ. Trimming stripped 2 bases from V and 8 bases from J, with 16 bases between. Here the CDR3 reads CASSLYTSSPQQYF. CDR3 coding DNA: TGTGCCAGCAGCTTATATACTAGTAGTCCCCAGCAGTACTTC.

The V gene is TRBV20-1, the J gene TRBJ2-1; 7 bases are a match to TRBD2. This CDR3 has 11 residues. J was trimmed by 5 bases and V by 7 bases; bases with no gene match: 2. Germline loops: CDR1 DFQATT, CDR2 SNEGSKA (reference sequence). The CDR3 sequence: CSVAGDNEQFF. The CDR3 nucleotides read TGCAGTGTTGCGGGGGACAATGAGCAGTTCTTC.

This clone has only one observation. The V gene is TRBV5-5, the J gene TRBJ2-1, with 10 bases that match TRBD2. With V trimmed by 4 bases and J by 6 bases, 10 bases remained unmatched. The CDR3 consists of 16 residues. Germline V lookup: CDR1 SGHKS, CDR2 YYEKEE (reference sequence). The CDR3: CASSDSLAGNLNEQFF. CDR3 DNA sequence: TGTGCCAGCAGCGATTCACTAGCGGGAAATCTCAATGAGCAGTTCTTC.

This chain links TRBV27 with TRBJ1-5; TRBD1 matches at 9 bases. CDR3 length: 15 amino acids. CDR1 MNHEY and CDR2 SMNVEV come from the germline V gene (reference sequence). V lost 5 bases, J lost 5 bases, and 7 bases stayed unmatched. The CDR3 DNA sequence: TGTGCCAGCAGTCCACTCACAGGGGGCCATCAGCCCCAGCATTTT. This codes for CASSPLTGGHQPQHF.

The genes are TRBV4-1 and TRBJ1-2, with a tentative D call TRBD1 (5 bases). The CDR3 is 15 amino acids. Germline V gene data show CDR1 as MGHRA and CDR2 as YSYEKL. Trimming removed 1 base from V and 3 bases from J, with 12 bases in between. CDR3 sequence: CASSQAGRVYYGYTF. The CDR3 DNA follows: TGCGCCAGCAGCCAAGCGGGCAGGGTCTACTATGGCTACACCTTC.